These 8 T cell receptor beta chains originate from one sample sequenced in a study of cytomegalovirus exposure and HLA in healthy donors. TCRdb's table, derived via immunoSEQ multiplex PCR, lists solely in-frame clones and lacks some. The sample has more than 110,000 clones; 86% are singletons. Sequenced material: PBMCs. The receptor set was obtained from a young man in good health and CMV-seronegative.

The rearrangement uses TRBV6-6 and TRBJ2-7; TRBD1 agrees at 7 bases. There are 16 residues in the CDR3. The germline CDR1 and CDR2 sequences are MNHNY and SVGAGI (reference sequence). V lost 2 bases to trimming and J lost 3 bases; unmatched junction nucleotides: 10. The CDR3 DNA follows: TGTGCCAGCAGTTACCCGACTAACAGGGGTCTCTACGAGCAGTACTTC. It is translated as CASSYPTNRGLYEQYF.

The V call is TRBV7-8, the J call TRBJ2-1; perhaps TRBD1 as D (6 bases). The germline CDR1 and CDR2 sequences are SGHVS and FQNEAQ. The CDR3 extends over 14 amino acids. Trimming shortened V by 2 bases and J by 6 bases, and 11 bases separated the two germline ends. The CDR3 loop is CASSLPGTPNEQFF. In DNA, the CDR3 is TGTGCCAGCAGCTTACCCGGGACACCCAATGAGCAGTTCTTC.

The chain recombines TRBV27 with TRBJ1-2, with D uncertain. CDR3 size: 13 residues. Looked up from germline, CDR1 is MNHEY and CDR2 is SMNVEV (reference sequence). The V end was cut by 6 bases, the J end by 2 bases, with 10 bases between. Here the CDR3 DNA reads TGTGCCAGCAGACCGACGGAGAACTATGGCTACACCTTC. Translated, it gives CASRPTENYGYTF.

This rearrangement joins TRBV2 to TRBJ1-1; a weak D match, TRBD1 (5 bases). Germline V gene lookup returns CDR1 SNHLY and CDR2 FYNNEI. The CDR3 extends over 12 amino acids. V shed 5 bases and J shed 6 bases, with 10 bases lying between them. CDR3 in amino acids: CASSLQTAEAFF. CDR3 bases: TGTGCCAGCAGTCTCCAGACAGCTGAAGCTTTCTTT.

The chain is built from TRBV28 and TRBJ2-1, with D tentatively TRBD1 (6 bases). The CDR3 is 15 amino acids. CDR1 is MDHEN and CDR2 is SYDVKM in the germline V gene. Trimming cost V 6 bases and J 6 bases, with 18 bases left between them. CDR3 in DNA: TGTGCCAGCAGCAACCCACGGACAGCACTCAATGAGCAGTTCTTC. The encoded protein is CASSNPRTALNEQFF. Full variable domain (missing parts from reference TRBV28 and TRBJ2-1): DVKVTQSSRYLVKRTGEKVFLECVQDMDHENMFWYRQDPGLGLRLIYFSYDVKMKEKGDIPEGYSVSREKKERFSLILESASTNQTSMYLCASSNPRTALNEQFFGPGTRLTVL.

This clone showed up just a few times. The genes are TRBV6-1 and TRBJ1-5; 9 bases line up with TRBD1. The CDR3 totals 15 residues. V lost 7 bases and J lost 7; bases outside the gene matches: 11. From germline, CDR1 is MNHNS and CDR2 SASEGT. The CDR3: CASKGVRQGDQPQHF. The CDR3 bases are TGTGCCAGCAAAGGGGTTCGACAGGGGGACCAGCCCCAGCATTTT.

The chain carries TRBV7-9 and TRBJ2-3; TRBD2 matches at 14 bases. Germline V gene sequence: CDR1 SEHNR, CDR2 FQNEAQ (reference sequence). The V and J ends lost 5 bases and 5 bases, in that order; junction bases with no gene match: 6. This CDR3 spans 16 amino acids. The CDR3 spells CASSLGLAGELDTQYF. CDR3 sequence (DNA): TGTGCCAGCAGCCTGGGACTAGCGGGAGAATTAGATACGCAGTATTTT.

This clone was counted once. The rearrangement joins TRBV9 to TRBJ2-2; no clear D. This CDR3 spans 15 amino acids. Trimming left V 0 bases short and J 1 base short, with 7 bases between. Germline lookup yields CDR1 SGDLS and CDR2 YYNGEE. CDR3 sequence: CASSVGGLNTGELFF. Here the CDR3 DNA reads TGTGCCAGCAGCGTAGGAGGCCTGAACACCGGGGAGCTGTTTTTT.